The sequence of this T cell receptor (beta chain) was determined in a study of T cell responses to AZD1222 COVID-19 vaccine. The germline gives CDR1 SEHNR, CDR2 FQNEAQ (reference sequence). CDR3 length: 15 residues. Libraries were prepared by immunoSEQ multiplex PCR; TCRdb keeps only in-frame clonotypes and omits some of them. Of about 94,000 clones in the sample, around 87% were seen once. A note on this clone: What it recognizes is unknown. One end of the junction fails to match germline, which may point to a read error.

Notes on the study in general: Of spike-specific TCRs, nearly half reportedly target regions left unmutated in variants. At study baseline, merely more than 5 AZD1222 recipients were seropositive. The donor cohort was predominantly white British with a female majority, and clonal diversity may have been underestimated.

The rearrangement uses TRBV7-9 and TRBJ1-2; D is uncertain. The input for sequencing was peripheral blood, taken on day 0 of AZD1222 vaccination. This TCR was recovered from an adult in good health. CDR3 protein: CSSADIGSHLSAYTF. DNA of the CDR3: TGCTCCTCCGCGGATATCGGCAGTCACCTATCGGCCTACACCTTC. Full variable domain (remainder filled in from reference TRBV7-9 and TRBJ1-2): DTGVSQNPRHKITKRGQNVTFRCDPISEHNRLYWYRQTLGQGPEFLTYFQNEAQLEKSRLLSDRFSAERPKGSFSTLEIQRTEQGDSAMYLCSSADIGSHLSAYTFGSGTRLTVV.